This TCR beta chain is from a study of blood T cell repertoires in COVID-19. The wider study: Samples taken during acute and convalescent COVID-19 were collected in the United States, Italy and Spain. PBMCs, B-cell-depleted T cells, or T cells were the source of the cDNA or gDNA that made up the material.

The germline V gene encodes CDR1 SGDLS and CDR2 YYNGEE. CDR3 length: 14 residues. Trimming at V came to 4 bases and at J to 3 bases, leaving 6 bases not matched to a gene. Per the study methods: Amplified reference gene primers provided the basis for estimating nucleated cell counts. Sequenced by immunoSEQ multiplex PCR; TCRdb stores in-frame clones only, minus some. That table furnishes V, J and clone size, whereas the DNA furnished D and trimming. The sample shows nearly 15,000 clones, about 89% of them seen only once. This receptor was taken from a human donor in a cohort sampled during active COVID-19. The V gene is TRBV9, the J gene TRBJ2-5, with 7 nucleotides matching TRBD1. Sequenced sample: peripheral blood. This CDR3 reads CASSIRDREETQYF. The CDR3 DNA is TGTGCCAGCAGCATCCGGGACAGAGAAGAGACCCAGTACTTC. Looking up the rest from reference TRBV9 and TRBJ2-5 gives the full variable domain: DSGVTQTPKHLITATGQRVTLRCSPRSGDLSVYWYQQSLDQGLQFLIQYYNGEERAKGNILERFSAQQFPDLHSELNLSSLELGDSALYFCASSIRDREETQYFGPGTRLLVL.